This TCR beta chain was found in a study of T-cell reconstitution after alpha-beta-depleted transplantation in children. Study outcomes and limitations: Several hundred expanded graft clones reportedly gave rise to the alpha-beta T cells present about two months after transplant. The authors attributed T-cell counts and diversity one year after transplant mostly to newly produced T cells.

The TCRbeta library was prepared with unique molecular identifiers. In TCRdb, the PCR reads were re-called with MiXCR into one record per CDR3 protein. In the table there are roughly 100,000 distinct CDR3 sequences, 4.5% to 7.5% of which are singletons. The ends lost 6 bases at V and 6 bases at J; junction bases unmatched: 9. The CDR3 is made up of 15 amino acids. This clonotype was seen ten or more times. The target antigen is unknown. The receptor's source is a female patient aged 2 to 10 who had a stem cell transplant for Fanconi anemia, so the T cells may come from the graft donor. The starting material was PBMCs, mostly from graft donor cells, obtained 60 days after TCRalphabeta/CD19-depleted stem cell transplant. The chain uses TRBV12-3 or TRBV12-4 and TRBJ2-7; 12 bases line up with TRBD2. The CDR3 region has the DNA TGTGCCAGCAGACAAACTAGCGGGGGGCCAGGCGAGCAGTACTTC. It specifies CASRQTSGGPGEQYF.